The 8 T cell receptor beta chains below all came from one sample that was sequenced in a study of T-cell memory formation after mild COVID-19. TCRdb re-derived calls from the 5' RACE reads in MiXCR, one entry per CDR3 protein. The sample lists under 400,000 distinct CDR3 sequences, roughly 21% occurring once. Sequenced sample: PBMCs or a T cell subset sorted from them (not recorded which). The receptors here all came from an adult woman who had mild COVID-19 (a few samples of this study predate the infection). Cell type and time point are not known.

This clonotype was seen more than once but under ten times. The chain combines TRBV7-2 with TRBJ1-6; weak D call: TRBD1 (5 bases). Germline V gene lookup returns CDR1 SGHTA and CDR2 FQGNSA. CDR3 size: 14 residues. The V end was cut by 5 bases, the J end by 10 bases, with 15 bases between. This CDR3 reads CASSPGTLHSPLHF. CDR3 DNA sequence: TGTGCCAGCAGCCCGGGGACTCTACACTCACCCCTCCACTTT.

This clonotype came up a few times. J is TRBJ2-2 and V is TRBV9, with 7 bases that match TRBD2. Trimming removed 0 bases from V and 4 bases from J; junction bases left unmatched: 12. Germline CDR1 is SGDLS and CDR2 is YYNGEE. The CDR3 runs to 18 residues. Here the CDR3 DNA reads TGTGCCAGCAGCGTAGGGGCCCCGGGGGGATCGAGCACCGGGGAGCTGTTTTTT. Amino acid sequence: CASSVGAPGGSSTGELFF. Together with reference TRBV9 and TRBJ2-2, the CDR3 gives the full variable domain: DSGVTQTPKHLITATGQRVTLRCSPRSGDLSVYWYQQSLDQGLQFLIQYYNGEERAKGNILERFSAQQFPDLHSELNLSSLELGDSALYFCASSVGAPGGSSTGELFFGEGSRLTVL.

This chain joins TRBV6-2 or TRBV6-3 and TRBJ2-2; D is unclear. The CDR3 is 14 amino acids. V lost 6 bases, J lost 2 bases, and 10 bases lay in between. CDR1 is MNHEY, CDR2 SVGEGT, per germline. The CDR3 DNA reads as TGTGCCAGCAGCGCGCGGAGAAACACCGGGGAGCTGTTTTTT. Its translation is CASSARRNTGELFF.

The gene calls are TRBV5-1 and TRBJ1-1; no reliable D call. V dropped 0 bases and J dropped 1 base, with 25 bases sitting between them. CDR3 length: 20 amino acids. Per germline, CDR1 SGHRS and CDR2 YFSETQ. The CDR3 here is CASSLGFGKGVTISNTEAFF. CDR3 DNA sequence: TGCGCCAGCAGCTTGGGTTTCGGGAAGGGTGTAACGATATCGAACACTGAAGCTTTCTTT.

V and J are TRBV10-3 and TRBJ1-5, with 8 bases identical to TRBD1. V gave up 3 bases and J gave up 1 base; unmatched junction bases: 5. Germline values: CDR1 ENHRY, CDR2 SYGVKD. The CDR3 totals 16 residues. The DNA of the CDR3 is TGTGCCATCAGTGAAGGGACAGGACTCAGCAATCAGCCCCAGCATTTT. Protein product: CAISEGTGLSNQPQHF.

This clonotype was found a few times. This chain connects TRBV13 to TRBJ2-3, with 12 bases identical to TRBD2. This CDR3 is built from 16 residues. Germline loops: CDR1 PRHDT, CDR2 FYEKMQ (reference sequence). V dropped 3 bases and J dropped 7; count of bases not matched to a gene: 8. CDR3: CASSFLTSGRPHTQYF. The CDR3 nucleotides are TGTGCCAGCAGCTTCCTGACTAGCGGGAGACCTCATACGCAGTATTTT. Together with reference TRBV13 and TRBJ2-3, the CDR3 gives the full variable domain: AAGVIQSPRHLIKEKRETATLKCYPIPRHDTVYWYQQGPGQDPQFLISFYEKMQSDKGSIPDRFSAQQFSDYHSELNMSSLELGDSALYFCASSFLTSGRPHTQYFGPGTRLTVL.

The rearrangement joins TRBV19 to TRBJ2-7, with D maybe TRBD1 (6 bases). Germline-derived CDR1 and CDR2 are LNHDA and SQIVND (reference sequence). The CDR3 is 14 amino acids. The V gene lost 3 bases and the J gene lost 4 bases, with 13 bases spanning the gap. Here the CDR3 reads CASSIFRGGYEQYF. The CDR3 region has the DNA TGTGCCAGTAGTATCTTCAGGGGTGGATACGAGCAGTACTTC. The full variable domain, completed using reference TRBV19 and TRBJ2-7, is DGGITQSPKYLFRKEGQNVTLSCEQNLNHDAMYWYRQDPGQGLRLIYYSQIVNDFQKGDIAEGYSVSREKKESFPLTVTSAQKNPTAFYLCASSIFRGGYEQYFGPGTRLTVT.

This chain uses TRBV10-3 with TRBJ2-6; a weak D match, TRBD1 (6 bases). Deletions cut 3 bases from V and 0 bases from J, with 15 bases between. CDR1 and CDR2 from the germline V gene are ENHRY and SYGVKD. CDR3 length equals 18 residues. DNA of the CDR3: TGTGCCATCAGTGACCCAGGGGTCCTAAGCTCTGGGGCCAACGTCCTGACTTTC. Its protein is CAISDPGVLSSGANVLTF.